This is a list of T cell receptor beta chains from one sample in a study of PD-1 blockade in classical Hodgkin lymphoma. Clones were sequenced by immunoSEQ multiplex PCR, and TCRdb holds only the in-frame ones, with some missing. The data show approximately 100,000 clones, roughly 92% seen once. The sample was peripheral blood mononuclear cells (PBMCs), taken at baseline. These TCRs come from a human donor with classical Hodgkin lymphoma. The CDR3 runs from the conserved cysteine through the conserved F or W. D genes are given only for firm matches. Clone size, where shown, is once, few, many, or a class for clones that have expanded.

d_gene: NA
abundance: NA
v_gene: TRBV30
j_gene: TRBJ2-3
CDR3aa: CAWSVPPDLIGVTDTQYF
CDR3nt: TGTGCCTGGAGTGTACCCCCAGATCTTATAGGCGTCACAGATACGCAGTATTTT

d_gene: TRBD2
abundance: NA
v_gene: TRBV5-1
j_gene: TRBJ2-5
CDR3aa: CASSIGLADQETQYF
CDR3nt: TGCGCCAGCAGCATCGGACTAGCGGACCAAGAGACCCAGTACTTC

d_gene: NA
abundance: NA
v_gene: TRBV18
j_gene: TRBJ2-7
CDR3aa: CASSQSQVSQADEQYF
CDR3nt: TGTGCCAGCTCACAATCTCAGGTGTCGCAGGCGGACGAGCAGTACTTC

d_gene: TRBD1
abundance: NA
v_gene: TRBV9
j_gene: TRBJ2-5
CDR3aa: CASSPRQGIVTGETQYF
CDR3nt: TGTGCCAGCAGCCCGCGACAGGGGATAGTGACGGGAGAGACCCAGTACTTC

d_gene: TRBD2
abundance: NA
v_gene: TRBV27
j_gene: TRBJ2-7
CDR3aa: CASSFRGGGGYEQYF
CDR3nt: TGTGCCAGCAGTTTCCGCGGGGGGGGCGGATACGAGCAGTACTTC

d_gene: TRBD2
abundance: NA
v_gene: TRBV6-5
j_gene: TRBJ2-1
CDR3aa: CASSPTSGGGNEQFF
CDR3nt: TGTGCCAGCAGTCCCACTAGCGGAGGGGGGAATGAGCAGTTCTTC

d_gene: NA
abundance: NA
v_gene: TRBV5-4
j_gene: TRBJ2-7
CDR3aa: CASSLPGAYEQYF
CDR3nt: TGTGCCAGCAGCTTGCCAGGGGCCTACGAGCAGTACTTC

d_gene: TRBD1
abundance: NA
v_gene: TRBV28
j_gene: TRBJ1-4
CDR3aa: CASSLGTAGEKLFF
CDR3nt: TGTGCCAGCAGTTTAGGGACAGCTGGTGAAAAACTGTTTTTT

d_gene: NA
abundance: few
v_gene: TRBV5-1
j_gene: TRBJ2-2
CDR3aa: CASSLDGNLNTGELFF
CDR3nt: TGCGCCAGCAGCTTGGATGGGAACCTCAACACCGGGGAGCTGTTTTTT

d_gene: NA
abundance: NA
v_gene: TRBV5-4
j_gene: TRBJ1-1
CDR3aa: CASSRGDRYTEAFF
CDR3nt: TGTGCCAGCAGCCGGGGGGACCGCTACACTGAAGCTTTCTTT

d_gene: NA
abundance: NA
v_gene: TRBV4-2
j_gene: TRBJ2-7
CDR3aa: CASSQDWDGVYEQYF
CDR3nt: TGTGCCAGCAGCCAAGATTGGGACGGAGTATACGAGCAGTACTTC

d_gene: NA
abundance: once
v_gene: TRBV9
j_gene: TRBJ2-5
CDR3aa: CASSVGWGAEETQYF
CDR3nt: TGTGCCAGCAGCGTAGGCTGGGGGGCGGAGGAGACCCAGTACTTC

d_gene: NA
abundance: few
v_gene: TRBV9
j_gene: TRBJ1-2
CDR3aa: CASSVDRVGYTF
CDR3nt: TGTGCCAGCAGCGTAGACAGAGTTGGCTACACCTTC

d_gene: NA
abundance: NA
v_gene: TRBV6-5
j_gene: TRBJ1-1
CDR3aa: CASHNGIEAFF
CDR3nt: TGTGCCAGCCATAATGGGATTGAAGCTTTCTTT

d_gene: NA
abundance: once
v_gene: TRBV6-1
j_gene: TRBJ2-7
CDR3aa: CASRRQVGGAYEQYF
CDR3nt: TGTGCCAGCAGAAGACAGGTTGGAGGAGCCTACGAGCAGTACTTC

d_gene: TRBD1
abundance: NA
v_gene: TRBV5-6
j_gene: TRBJ1-3
CDR3aa: CASSLQGISGNTIYF
CDR3nt: TGTGCCAGCAGCTTACAGGGGATCTCTGGAAACACCATATATTTT

d_gene: NA
abundance: NA
v_gene: TRBV27
j_gene: TRBJ2-1
CDR3aa: CASSLNGKTYNEQFF
CDR3nt: TGTGCCAGCAGTTTGAACGGGAAGACCTACAATGAGCAGTTCTTC

d_gene: TRBD1
abundance: few
v_gene: TRBV5-1
j_gene: TRBJ1-2
CDR3aa: CASGPPTGDGYTF
CDR3nt: TGCGCCAGCGGGCCTCCGACAGGGGATGGCTACACCTTC

d_gene: TRBD2
abundance: NA
v_gene: TRBV12-5
j_gene: TRBJ2-1
CDR3aa: CASGQATSGILNEQFF
CDR3nt: TGTGCTAGTGGTCAAGCGACTAGCGGGATTCTCAATGAGCAGTTCTTC

d_gene: TRBD1
abundance: NA
v_gene: TRBV27
j_gene: TRBJ1-1
CDR3aa: CASSGGGRSTEAFF
CDR3nt: TGTGCCAGCAGTGGAGGGGGCCGAAGCACTGAAGCTTTCTTT

d_gene: NA
abundance: NA
v_gene: TRBV10-3
j_gene: TRBJ2-7
CDR3aa: CAISESNRHYEQYF
CDR3nt: TGTGCCATCAGTGAGTCGAATCGACACTACGAGCAGTACTTC

d_gene: NA
abundance: NA
v_gene: TRBV6-1
j_gene: TRBJ1-1
CDR3aa: CAVRLGMNTEAFF
CDR3nt: TGTGCCGTCCGTCTAGGGATGAACACTGAAGCTTTCTTT

d_gene: NA
abundance: few
v_gene: TRBV9
j_gene: TRBJ2-2
CDR3aa: CASTDPSDLNTGELFF
CDR3nt: TGTGCCAGCACGGATCCCAGCGACTTGAACACCGGGGAGCTGTTTTTT

d_gene: NA
abundance: NA
v_gene: TRBV6-6
j_gene: TRBJ1-4
CDR3aa: CASSIISAEKLFF
CDR3nt: TGTGCCAGCAGTATTATTAGCGCTGAAAAACTGTTTTTT

d_gene: NA
abundance: NA
v_gene: TRBV10-3
j_gene: TRBJ2-7
CDR3aa: CAISESRREQYF
CDR3nt: TGTGCCATCAGTGAGTCAAGGCGGGAGCAGTACTTC

d_gene: NA
abundance: NA
v_gene: TRBV30
j_gene: TRBJ1-2
CDR3aa: CAWSGVMRGYTF
CDR3nt: TGTGCCTGGAGTGGGGTCATGCGTGGCTACACCTTC

d_gene: TRBD1
abundance: NA
v_gene: TRBV19
j_gene: TRBJ2-7
CDR3aa: CASSWNRGSYEQYF
CDR3nt: TGTGCCAGTAGTTGGAACAGGGGATCCTACGAGCAGTACTTC

d_gene: NA
abundance: NA
v_gene: TRBV6-5
j_gene: TRBJ2-5
CDR3aa: CASSYPVGRAQYF
CDR3nt: TGTGCCAGCAGTTACCCGGTCGGGCGGGCCCAGTACTTC

d_gene: NA
abundance: NA
v_gene: TRBV5-1
j_gene: TRBJ1-1
CDR3aa: CASSLAGPGSTEAFF
CDR3nt: TGCGCCAGCAGCTTGGCCGGACCGGGTAGCACTGAAGCTTTCTTT

d_gene: TRBD1
abundance: NA
v_gene: TRBV28
j_gene: TRBJ1-1
CDR3aa: CASSRTGEGKAFF
CDR3nt: TGTGCCAGCAGCCGGACAGGGGAGGGAAAAGCTTTCTTT

d_gene: TRBD1
abundance: NA
v_gene: TRBV28
j_gene: TRBJ1-1
CDR3aa: CASSLWDSNTEAFF
CDR3nt: TGTGCCAGCAGTTTGTGGGACAGCAACACTGAAGCTTTCTTT

d_gene: NA
abundance: NA
v_gene: TRBV28
j_gene: TRBJ1-2
CDR3aa: CASSSRGGWDGYTF
CDR3nt: TGTGCCAGCAGTTCAAGGGGGGGTTGGGATGGCTACACCTTC

d_gene: NA
abundance: NA
v_gene: TRBV13
j_gene: TRBJ2-7
CDR3aa: CASSLVALAGSEQYF
CDR3nt: TGTGCCAGCAGCTTAGTGGCACTAGCTGGGAGCGAGCAGTACTTC

d_gene: TRBD1
abundance: NA
v_gene: TRBV19
j_gene: TRBJ1-5
CDR3aa: CASSIAKGQVHQPQHF
CDR3nt: TGTGCCAGTAGTATAGCAAAGGGACAGGTGCATCAGCCCCAGCATTTT

d_gene: NA
abundance: NA
v_gene: TRBV5-1
j_gene: TRBJ2-2
CDR3aa: CASSVVPGELFF
CDR3nt: TGCGCCAGCAGTGTGGTCCCCGGGGAGCTGTTTTTT

d_gene: TRBD1
abundance: NA
v_gene: TRBV30
j_gene: TRBJ1-6
CDR3aa: CAWSRDSTTPLHF
CDR3nt: TGTGCCTGGAGTCGGGACAGCACGACACCCCTCCACTTT

d_gene: NA
abundance: NA
v_gene: TRBV30
j_gene: TRBJ2-2
CDR3aa: CAWSMGYDTGELFF
CDR3nt: TGTGCCTGGAGCATGGGTTATGACACCGGGGAGCTGTTTTTT

d_gene: NA
abundance: NA
v_gene: TRBV27
j_gene: TRBJ1-3
CDR3aa: CASREGGLTGNTIYF
CDR3nt: TGTGCCAGCAGGGAGGGCGGCTTGACTGGAAACACCATATATTTT

d_gene: NA
abundance: NA
v_gene: TRBV28
j_gene: TRBJ1-5
CDR3aa: CASSFQPRGVHQPQHF
CDR3nt: TGTGCCAGCAGTTTTCAACCCCGAGGAGTTCATCAGCCCCAGCATTTT

d_gene: NA
abundance: once
v_gene: TRBV30
j_gene: TRBJ1-3
CDR3aa: CAWGVLGGNTIYF
CDR3nt: TGTGCCTGGGGGGTCCTGGGCGGAAACACCATATATTTT

d_gene: NA
abundance: once
v_gene: TRBV30
j_gene: TRBJ2-3
CDR3aa: CAWGPLRDTQYF
CDR3nt: TGTGCCTGGGGACCGCTACGCGATACGCAGTATTTT

d_gene: NA
abundance: few
v_gene: TRBV2
j_gene: TRBJ2-7
CDR3aa: CASRENYEQYF
CDR3nt: TGTGCCAGCCGGGAAAACTACGAGCAGTACTTC

d_gene: NA
abundance: NA
v_gene: TRBV9
j_gene: TRBJ1-2
CDR3aa: CANGDSVFYGYTF
CDR3nt: TGTGCCAACGGCGACAGCGTCTTCTATGGCTACACCTTC

d_gene: NA
abundance: NA
v_gene: TRBV11-2
j_gene: TRBJ2-7
CDR3aa: CASSLGSGKGSYEQYF
CDR3nt: TGTGCCAGCAGCTTAGGGAGTGGGAAGGGCTCCTACGAGCAGTACTTC

d_gene: TRBD1
abundance: NA
v_gene: TRBV10-2
j_gene: TRBJ2-1
CDR3aa: CASSLQGSSYNEQFF
CDR3nt: TGCGCCAGCAGCCTACAGGGGAGCTCCTACAATGAGCAGTTCTTC

d_gene: TRBD1
abundance: NA
v_gene: TRBV6-1
j_gene: TRBJ1-3
CDR3aa: CASSEAHQQGWTWSSGNTIYF
CDR3nt: TGTGCCAGCAGTGAAGCGCACCAACAGGGGTGGACTTGGTCTTCTGGAAACACCATATATTTT

d_gene: TRBD2
abundance: NA
v_gene: TRBV2
j_gene: TRBJ2-1
CDR3aa: CASSEAWVAGPYNEQFF
CDR3nt: TGTGCCAGCAGTGAAGCGTGGGTAGCGGGTCCCTACAATGAGCAGTTCTTC

d_gene: TRBD1
abundance: NA
v_gene: TRBV9
j_gene: TRBJ2-7
CDR3aa: CASSGGPGTGYYEQYF
CDR3nt: TGTGCCAGCAGCGGAGGACCCGGGACAGGGTACTACGAGCAGTACTTC

d_gene: TRBD1
abundance: NA
v_gene: TRBV28
j_gene: TRBJ2-1
CDR3aa: CASSFPGQGYNEQFF
CDR3nt: TGTGCCAGCAGTTTTCCGGGACAGGGTTACAATGAGCAGTTCTTC

d_gene: TRBD1
abundance: once
v_gene: TRBV5-1
j_gene: TRBJ2-3
CDR3aa: CASSLPGQASDTQYF
CDR3nt: TGCGCCAGCAGCTTGCCGGGACAGGCCTCAGATACGCAGTATTTT

d_gene: NA
abundance: NA
v_gene: TRBV7-8
j_gene: TRBJ1-2
CDR3aa: CASSPGTDNYGYTF
CDR3nt: TGTGCCAGCAGCCCTGGGACGGACAACTATGGCTACACCTTC

d_gene: NA
abundance: NA
v_gene: TRBV2
j_gene: TRBJ2-1
CDR3aa: CASRADYYSYNEQFF
CDR3nt: TGTGCCAGCAGGGCAGACTATTACTCCTACAATGAGCAGTTCTTC

d_gene: NA
abundance: NA
v_gene: TRBV6-6
j_gene: TRBJ1-1
CDR3aa: CASTSDRENTEAFF
CDR3nt: TGTGCCAGCACCTCGGACAGAGAGAACACTGAAGCTTTCTTT